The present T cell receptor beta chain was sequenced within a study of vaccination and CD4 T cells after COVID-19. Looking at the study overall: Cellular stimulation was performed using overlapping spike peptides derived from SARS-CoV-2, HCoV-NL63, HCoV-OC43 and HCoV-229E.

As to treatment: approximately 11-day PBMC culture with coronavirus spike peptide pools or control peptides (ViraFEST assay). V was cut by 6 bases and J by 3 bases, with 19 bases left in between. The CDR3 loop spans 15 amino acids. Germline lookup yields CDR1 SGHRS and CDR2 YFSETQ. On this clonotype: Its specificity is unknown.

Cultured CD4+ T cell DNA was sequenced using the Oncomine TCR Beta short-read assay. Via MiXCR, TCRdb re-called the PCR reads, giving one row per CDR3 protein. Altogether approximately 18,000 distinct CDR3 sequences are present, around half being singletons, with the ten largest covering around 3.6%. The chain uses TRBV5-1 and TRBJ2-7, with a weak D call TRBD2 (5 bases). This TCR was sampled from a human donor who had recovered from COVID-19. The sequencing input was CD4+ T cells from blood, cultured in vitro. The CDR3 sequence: CASNPGGGNNYEQYF. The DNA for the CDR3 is TGCGCCAGCAACCCCGGCGGAGGCAATAACTACGAGCAGTACTTC.